The clone carrying this T cell receptor beta chain has a handful of counts. As yet, its antigen is unknown. These data belong to a study of cytomegalovirus exposure and HLA in healthy donors. With 0 bases removed from V and 0 bases from J, the gap between germline ends came to 10 bases. The CDR3 spans 17 residues. Germline CDR1 is SGHRS and CDR2 is YFSETQ. The study, taken as a whole, reports: An analysis that was carried out later associated 16,951 TCR beta sequences with HLA alleles at 0.05 false discovery rate. Sequencing likely produced, as an artifact, a cluster of highly shared sequence variants. The authors later linked a missense DCLRE1C variant to TCR beta V- and J-gene trimming.

Primers for the PCR totalled 60 Vbeta and 13 Jbeta. In the original processing: An analysis that came later counted 80 million or so unique TCR beta chains, approximately 9.9 million shared. Generated by immunoSEQ multiplex PCR, the TCRdb table keeps only in-frame clones and is missing some. V, J and clone size reflect that table, while D and trimming were determined from the DNA. Of 200,000 or so clones in the sample, approximately 85% were seen once. The sequence was obtained from a woman in her forties or fifties in good health and CMV-seropositive. The rearrangement uses TRBV5-1 and TRBJ2-6, with a weak D call TRBD1 (6 bases). The sequenced sample consisted of PBMCs. CDR3 nucleotide sequence: TGCGCCAGCAGCTTGGGACAGGCTAGCTCTGGGGCCAACGTCCTGACTTTC. Its translation: CASSLGQASSGANVLTF.